This entry features one T cell receptor beta chain sequence. The data stem from a study of blood T cell repertoires in COVID-19. At the level of the study: Samples came from the United States, Italy and Spain, spanning acute and convalescent COVID-19. The cDNA or gDNA used as material had been derived from T cells, B-cell-depleted T cells, or PBMCs.

Study processing details: Estimates of nucleated cell counts were drawn from the amplification of reference gene primers. The method was immunoSEQ multiplex PCR; TCRdb's version includes in-frame clones alone and lacks a portion of them. For V, J and clone size, that table is used; D and trimming come from the DNA. The sample has more than 80,000 clones; about two thirds are singletons. J gave up 7 bases and V 7 bases, and 7 bases lay outside the gene matches. This CDR3 is 14 amino acids long. CDR1 and CDR2 (germline): LGHDT, YNNKEL (reference sequence). The sequencing input was peripheral blood. The chain combines TRBV3-1 (or the pseudogene TRBV3-2) with TRBJ1-6; 7 bases map to TRBD1. This clonotype was sampled from a human donor with acute or convalescent COVID-19. The donor label of this sample is uncertain. The chain's CDR3 is CASTQGGSNSPLHF. Written as DNA, the CDR3 is TGTGCCAGCACCCAGGGGGGAAGCAATTCACCCCTCCACTTT.